The 25 T cell receptor beta chains presented below share a single source sample, sequenced in a study of blood T cell repertoires in COVID-19. Here immunoSEQ multiplex PCR was the method, and the copy in TCRdb shows in-frame clones only, minus some. The repertoire includes about 180,000 clones, 86% of them detected once, and less than 3% sits in the top ten. The source material was peripheral blood. These receptors all stem from a woman aged 25-40 years with active or convalescent COVID-19.

The CDR3 DNA sequence: TGTGCCACCTTGGACATTAAGGACTATGGCTACACCTTC. This codes for CATLDIKDYGYTF. V usage is TRBV19 and J usage is TRBJ1-2; tentatively, D is TRBD1 (5 bases). With 10 bases removed from V and 3 bases from J, the gap between germline ends came to 15 bases. From germline, CDR1 is LNHDA and CDR2 SQIVND (reference sequence). This CDR3 has 13 residues.

This chain uses TRBV10-1 with TRBJ1-4; 8 positions agree with TRBD1. With V trimmed by 4 bases and J by 2 bases, 6 bases remained unmatched. The length of the CDR3 is 16 residues. The germline V gene has CDR1 WNHNN and CDR2 SYGVQD (reference sequence). CDR3 DNA sequence: TGCGCCAGCAGTGTACAGGGGGGAAGGACTAATGAAAAACTGTTTTTT. Encoded protein: CASSVQGGRTNEKLFF.

J is TRBJ1-2 and V is TRBV7-2, with D perhaps matching TRBD1 (5 bases). This CDR3 has 15 residues. V was trimmed by 2 bases and J by 2 bases, leaving 12 bases between them. Germline loops: CDR1 SGHTA, CDR2 FQGNSA. The CDR3 spells CASSLKAGPNYGYTF. CDR3 DNA sequence: TGTGCCAGCAGCTTAAAAGCGGGGCCAAACTATGGCTACACCTTC.

This chain links TRBV5-1 with TRBJ2-3; TRBD2 might be the D (5 bases). V was clipped by 0 bases and J by 0 bases, with 11 bases between them. The germline V gene has CDR1 SGHRS and CDR2 YFSETQ. This CDR3 is built from 16 residues. CDR3 nucleotides: TGCGCCAGCAGCTTGGCCAGGAGCGGAAGCACAGATACGCAGTATTTT. Its protein product is CASSLARSGSTDTQYF.

As to this clone: Different DNA sequences within this sample yield the same CDR3. The J gene is TRBJ1-1, the V gene TRBV18; D possibly corresponds to TRBD1 (5 bases). V lost 6 bases and J 1 base, leaving 9 bases between the germline ends. This CDR3 contains 13 residues. The germline V gene has CDR1 KGHSH and CDR2 LQKENI. This chain's CDR3 is CASSSTGNTEAFF. CDR3 bases: TGTGCCAGCTCGTCCACAGGGAACACTGAAGCTTTCTTT.

The chain is built from TRBV13 and TRBJ2-4, with TRBD2 as a possible D gene (5 bases). The CDR3 is 19 residues long. Germline-derived CDR1 and CDR2 are PRHDT and FYEKMQ (reference sequence). The V end was cut by 1 base, the J end by 1 base, with 20 bases between. In DNA form, the CDR3 reads TGTGCCAGCAGCTTAGAGGCGGATATCCGGGGTGATGCCAAAAACATTCAGTACTTC. This gives the protein CASSLEADIRGDAKNIQYF.

V and J are TRBV11-2 and TRBJ2-2; maybe TRBD1 (5 bases). V gave up 2 bases and J gave up 4 bases, with 11 bases separating them. The CDR3 has 15 residues. Germline V gene sequence: CDR1 SGHAT, CDR2 FQNNGV. DNA of the CDR3: TGTGCCAGCAGCTTAAGTCAGGGTGGCACCGGGGAGCTGTTTTTT. This sequence encodes CASSLSQGGTGELFF.

The V gene is TRBV19, the J gene TRBJ2-1; perhaps TRBD1 as D (6 bases). This CDR3 is 16 amino acids long. The V and J ends lost 1 base and 4 bases respectively, with 14 bases between them. The germline V gene has CDR1 LNHDA and CDR2 SQIVND (reference sequence). CDR3 coding DNA: TGTGCCAGTAGTATAGGTCACAGGGAAACTTACAATGAGCAGTTCTTC. Translated, it gives CASSIGHRETYNEQFF. The whole variable domain, remainder taken from reference TRBV19 and TRBJ2-1, is DGGITQSPKYLFRKEGQNVTLSCEQNLNHDAMYWYRQDPGQGLRLIYYSQIVNDFQKGDIAEGYSVSREKKESFPLTVTSAQKNPTAFYLCASSIGHRETYNEQFFGPGTRLTVL.

This clone has more than one count but fewer than ten. The rearrangement joins TRBV5-8 to TRBJ1-1, with TRBD1 as a possible D gene (5 bases). The germline V gene encodes CDR1 SGHTS and CDR2 YDEGEE. CDR3 length: 14 residues. V lost 6 bases and J 1 base, leaving 13 bases between the germline ends. The DNA of the CDR3 is TGTGCCAGCACCCTCGGAGGGGCGAACACTGAAGCTTTCTTT. It is translated as CASTLGGANTEAFF.

This chain uses TRBV28 with TRBJ1-1; D not certain. Germline V lookup: CDR1 MDHEN, CDR2 SYDVKM. Trimming took 5 bases from V and 0 from J, leaving 19 bases between them. The CDR3 covers 17 residues. The CDR3, as DNA: TGTGCCAGCAGTCCGCGGTACGGTAAACCAATGAACACTGAAGCTTTCTTT. Translated: CASSPRYGKPMNTEAFF.

This clone showed up just a few times. The chain is built from TRBV19 and TRBJ2-1; TRBD1 matches 9 bases. The CDR3 spans 15 residues. The germline gives CDR1 LNHDA, CDR2 SQIVND (reference sequence). V dropped 6 bases and J dropped 6; count of bases not matched to a gene: 9. This chain's CDR3 is CASSDGGTGSNEQFF. CDR3 DNA: TGTGCCAGTAGCGATGGGGGGACAGGGAGCAATGAGCAGTTCTTC.

This clone was picked up one time. The rearrangement links TRBV19 to TRBJ1-5; 9 bases align to TRBD1. With 5 bases clipped from V and 6 bases from J, the junction kept 2 bases outside the gene matches. Germline V gives CDR1 LNHDA, CDR2 SQIVND (reference sequence). The CDR3 runs to 13 residues. The CDR3 is CASSGQGTQPQHF. In nucleotides, the CDR3 is TGTGCCAGTAGTGGACAGGGGACTCAGCCCCAGCATTTT.

V is TRBV29-1 and J is TRBJ2-7; no definite D call. This CDR3 region has 13 residues. Germline V lookup: CDR1 SQVTM, CDR2 ANQGSEA. V lost 0 bases to trimming and J lost 0 bases, with 6 bases between them. The CDR3 here is CSVEDSNSYEQYF. DNA of the CDR3: TGCAGCGTTGAAGATTCTAACTCCTACGAGCAGTACTTC.

The J gene is TRBJ1-4, the V gene TRBV5-1; the match to TRBD1 covers 8 bases. Unmatched junction bases numbered 8, after V lost 2 bases and J lost 8 bases. The CDR3 runs to 15 residues. Germline V CDR1 and CDR2: SGHRS, YFSETQ. The CDR3: CASSFGQGGIEKLFF. The CDR3 DNA is TGCGCCAGCAGCTTTGGACAGGGAGGTATAGAAAAACTGTTTTTT.

This chain joins TRBV19 and TRBJ2-6, with D unresolved. In germline, CDR1 is LNHDA, CDR2 SQIVND (reference sequence). V dropped 0 bases and J dropped 4 bases, with 13 bases sitting between them. The CDR3 is 17 residues long. The CDR3 DNA sequence: TGTGCCAGTAGTATAGACAGGATGCCCAGGGGGGCCAACGTCCTGACTTTC. As protein: CASSIDRMPRGANVLTF.

The CDR3 coding sequence is TGTGCCAGCAGCCCCATAGGAGGGCGGGGGATGGACATTCAGTACTTC. It is translated as CASSPIGGRGMDIQYF. The V call is TRBV7-9, the J call TRBJ2-4; 7 nucleotides agree with TRBD2. This CDR3 comprises 16 residues. CDR1 is SEHNR and CDR2 is FQNEAQ in the germline V gene (reference sequence). After removal of 5 bases from V and 8 bases from J, the junction contained 15 bases not matched to a gene.

The V gene is TRBV5-1, the J gene TRBJ2-3; TRBD2 matches at 8 bases. Germline loops: CDR1 SGHRS, CDR2 YFSETQ. This CDR3 spans 16 amino acids. V shed 4 bases, J shed 0 bases, and the junction held 7 bases outside the gene matches. The CDR3 nucleotides are TGCGCCAGCAGCGGGGCTAGCGGGCGGAGCACAGATACGCAGTATTTT. Translated, it gives CASSGASGRSTDTQYF.

The CDR3 loop reads CASSQGTVSNQPQHF. CDR3 DNA: TGCGCCAGCAGCCAAGGGACAGTTAGCAATCAGCCCCAGCATTTT. The rearrangement links TRBV4-1 to TRBJ1-5; D is possibly TRBD1 (6 bases). This CDR3 has 15 residues. Trimming left V 1 base short and J 0 bases short, with 7 bases between. The germline CDR1 and CDR2 sequences are MGHRA and YSYEKL.

The rearrangement joins TRBV2 to TRBJ1-3; D is ambiguous. CDR1 SNHLY and CDR2 FYNNEI come from the germline V gene. V dropped 4 bases and J dropped 0 bases, with 10 bases sitting between them. This CDR3 region has 15 residues. In DNA, the CDR3 is TGTGCCAGCAGTGGTTACGCTACCTCTGGAAACACCATATATTTT. Encoded protein: CASSGYATSGNTIYF.

The CDR3 loop is CASSPPGQLNSPLHF. CDR3 in DNA: TGTGCCAGTAGTCCCCCCGGACAGCTCAATTCACCCCTCCACTTT. V usage is TRBV19 and J usage is TRBJ1-6, with D possibly matching TRBD1 (6 bases). Per the germline V gene, CDR1 is LNHDA and CDR2 is SQIVND (reference sequence). Trimming pared 5 bases from V and 7 bases from J, leaving 15 bases between. The CDR3 consists of 15 residues.

The rearrangement uses TRBV5-1 and TRBJ2-1, with 8 nucleotides matching TRBD1. Germline trimming cut 4 bases from V and 2 bases from J; bases unmatched to any gene: 8. This CDR3 is 16 amino acids long. Germline assignment: CDR1 SGHRS and CDR2 YFSETQ. CDR3 amino acids: CASSVTGTGTYNEQFF. Written as DNA, the CDR3 is TGCGCCAGCAGCGTGACCGGGACAGGTACCTACAATGAGCAGTTCTTC.

The gene calls are TRBV3-1 (or the pseudogene TRBV3-2) and TRBJ2-5; 14 positions match TRBD2. The CDR3 is made up of 19 amino acids. Germline V gives CDR1 LGHDT, CDR2 YNNKEL (reference sequence). J lost 5 bases, V lost 0 bases, and 11 bases had no gene match. As DNA, the CDR3 is TGTGCCAGCAGCCAAGATCGGGGACTAGCGGGAGTTAGGGGGGAGACCCAGTACTTC. It yields the protein CASSQDRGLAGVRGETQYF.

The rearrangement joins TRBV5-5 to TRBJ2-6, with D possibly matching TRBD1 (5 bases). This CDR3 spans 20 amino acids. The germline gives CDR1 SGHKS, CDR2 YYEKEE (reference sequence). Trimming removed 4 bases from V and 0 bases from J, with 23 bases in between. CDR3 in amino acids: CASSTKFMTSGSSGANVLTF. For the CDR3, the DNA is TGTGCCAGCAGCACTAAGTTTATGACCTCAGGGTCCTCTGGGGCCAACGTCCTGACTTTC.

The V gene is TRBV6-5, the J gene TRBJ2-7, with D tentatively TRBD2 (7 bases). Trimming cost V 0 bases and J 2 bases, with 11 bases left between them. The CDR3 consists of 15 residues. Looked up from germline, CDR1 is MNHEY and CDR2 is SVGAGI. The CDR3 spells CASSYSGGPAYEQYF. DNA for the CDR3: TGTGCCAGCAGTTACTCGGGGGGGCCTGCCTACGAGCAGTACTTC.

The CDR3 region has the DNA TGTGCCACCAGTGATTTGCTGGGACTAGCGGGGAACACCGGGGAGCTGTTTTTT. Translating it yields CATSDLLGLAGNTGELFF. The rearrangement uses TRBV24-1 and TRBJ2-2, with 12 positions matching TRBD2. With 0 bases clipped from V and 1 base from J, the junction kept 2 bases outside the gene matches. CDR1 and CDR2 from the germline V gene are KGHDR and SFDVKD. The CDR3 extends over 18 amino acids.